These 5 T cell receptor beta chains were all obtained from the same sample, sequenced in a study of cytomegalovirus exposure and HLA in healthy donors. Generated by immunoSEQ multiplex PCR, the TCRdb table keeps only in-frame clones and is missing some. Altogether approximately 150,000 clones are present, approximately 84% being singletons, with the ten largest covering about 10%. Input material: PBMCs. The receptors here all came from a young man in good health and CMV-seropositive.

The rearrangement links TRBV10-3 to TRBJ2-7; 11 positions match TRBD2. Germline CDR1 is ENHRY and CDR2 is SYGVKD. The length of the CDR3 is 16 residues. V dropped 6 bases and J dropped 2; count of bases not matched to a gene: 9. CDR3 nucleotides: TGTGCCATCAGCCTGCTGGATAGCGGGAGGGCCTACGAGCAGTACTTC. Translated: CAISLLDSGRAYEQYF.

V gene TRBV18 combines with J gene TRBJ2-1; TRBD1 might be the D (7 bases). CDR1 is KGHSH and CDR2 is LQKENI in the germline V gene. This CDR3 region has 16 residues. With 6 bases removed from V and 7 bases from J, the gap between germline ends came to 22 bases. The CDR3 sequence: CASSGLPIQGNNEQFF. The CDR3 DNA sequence: TGTGCCAGCTCCGGACTACCAATACAGGGGAATAATGAGCAGTTCTTC.

V and J are TRBV5-1 and TRBJ2-1; 10 bases align to TRBD1. From germline, CDR1 is SGHRS and CDR2 YFSETQ. The CDR3 runs 15 residues. V gave up 3 bases and J gave up 5 bases; unmatched junction bases: 5. The CDR3 region is CASSSSGTGDNEQFF. The DNA for the CDR3 is TGCGCCAGCAGCTCATCCGGGACAGGGGACAATGAGCAGTTCTTC.

This chain joins TRBV6-1 and TRBJ1-2; 7 positions agree with TRBD1. Per germline, CDR1 MNHNS and CDR2 SASEGT. The CDR3 is 16 amino acids. The ends lost 2 bases at V and 1 base at J; junction bases unmatched: 7. The CDR3 DNA reads as TGTGCCAGCAGTGAAAGGGGACAGCGAGATAACTATGGCTACACCTTC. Its translation: CASSERGQRDNYGYTF.

This chain links TRBV10-3 with TRBJ2-7; 11 positions agree with TRBD2. This CDR3 region has 14 residues. J gave up 3 bases and V 7 bases, and 5 bases lay outside the gene matches. CDR1 and CDR2 from the germline V gene are ENHRY and SYGVKD. The CDR3 DNA reads as TGTGCCATCACCCCGGGACTAGCGGACTACGAGCAGTACTTC. It yields the protein CAITPGLADYEQYF.